These 8 T cell receptor beta chains came from one sample sequenced in a study of cytomegalovirus exposure and HLA in healthy donors. This PCR relied on a set of 60 Vbeta primers and 13 Jbeta primers. Sequencing used immunoSEQ multiplex PCR; TCRdb keeps in-frame clones, though not all of them. This table holds about 200,000 clones, roughly 80% found once. Sample: PBMCs. The receptor source for this set is a male donor in good health and CMV-seropositive.

This clone was detected only a few times. The chain employs TRBV27 and TRBJ2-3; 8 bases fit TRBD1. The germline gives CDR1 MNHEY, CDR2 SMNVEV (reference sequence). The CDR3 length is 14 residues. V shed 4 bases and J 1 base; nucleotides not matched to a gene: 1. The CDR3 region is CASSWGQGTDTQYF. CDR3 DNA sequence: TGTGCCAGCAGTTGGGGACAGGGCACAGATACGCAGTATTTT.

The chain joins TRBV25-1 to TRBJ1-1; the match to TRBD1 covers 7 bases. V lost 3 bases to trimming and J lost 5 bases; unmatched junction nucleotides: 6. Per the germline V gene, CDR1 is MGHDK and CDR2 is SYGVNS. CDR3 length: 14 amino acids. The CDR3: CASSDRQGWTEAFF. In DNA form, the CDR3 reads TGTGCCAGCAGTGACCGACAGGGATGGACTGAAGCTTTCTTT.

The V call is TRBV28, the J call TRBJ2-7, with 11 bases identical to TRBD2. Germline CDR1 reads MDHEN; CDR2 reads SYDVKM. The CDR3 contains 16 residues. After removal of 3 bases from V and 2 bases from J, the junction contained 6 bases not matched to a gene. CDR3 residues: CASSFGLAGGPYEQYF. The CDR3 bases are TGTGCCAGCAGTTTTGGGCTAGCGGGAGGTCCCTACGAGCAGTACTTC. The whole variable domain, remainder taken from reference TRBV28 and TRBJ2-7, is DVKVTQSSRYLVKRTGEKVFLECVQDMDHENMFWYRQDPGLGLRLIYFSYDVKMKEKGDIPEGYSVSREKKERFSLILESASTNQTSMYLCASSFGLAGGPYEQYFGPGTRLTVT.

This clone has just a few counts. J is TRBJ2-7 and V is TRBV13; D is unresolved. Trimming took 0 bases from V and 2 from J, leaving 8 bases between them. This CDR3 contains 14 residues. Germline-derived CDR1 and CDR2 are PRHDT and FYEKMQ (reference sequence). The CDR3 reads CASSLGQKPYEQYF. The CDR3 region has the DNA TGTGCCAGCAGCTTAGGCCAGAAACCCTACGAGCAGTACTTC.

This clone showed up just a few times. The rearrangement links TRBV11-2 to TRBJ2-7; perhaps TRBD1 as D (5 bases). Trimming pared 1 base from V and 0 bases from J, leaving 7 bases between. The CDR3 loop spans 14 amino acids. Germline V gene lookup returns CDR1 SGHAT and CDR2 FQNNGV. Here the CDR3 reads CASSLVRGSYEQYF. CDR3 DNA sequence: TGTGCCAGCAGCTTAGTTAGGGGCTCCTACGAGCAGTACTTC.

The V gene is TRBV19, the J gene TRBJ1-6, with D hard to call. The CDR3 extends over 17 amino acids. Germline lookup yields CDR1 LNHDA and CDR2 SQIVND (reference sequence). V was cut by 10 bases and J by 6 bases, with 25 bases left in between. CDR3 loop: CATKGLGNTGFNSPLHF. The DNA for the CDR3 is TGTGCCACCAAGGGCTTGGGCAACACGGGGTTTAATTCACCCCTCCACTTT. Using reference TRBV19 and TRBJ1-6 for the parts outside the CDR3, the full variable domain is DGGITQSPKYLFRKEGQNVTLSCEQNLNHDAMYWYRQDPGQGLRLIYYSQIVNDFQKGDIAEGYSVSREKKESFPLTVTSAQKNPTAFYLCATKGLGNTGFNSPLHFGNGTRLTVT.

V is TRBV5-4 and J is TRBJ1-5; the D gene is possibly TRBD1 (5 bases). Deletions cut 3 bases from V and 5 bases from J, with 18 bases between. CDR1 and CDR2 from the germline V gene are SGHNT and YYREEE (reference sequence). There are 16 residues in the CDR3. The CDR3 here is CASSSGGATQDQPQHF. The CDR3 DNA reads as TGTGCCAGCAGCTCGGGAGGGGCAACTCAAGATCAGCCCCAGCATTTT.

The J gene is TRBJ2-2, the V gene TRBV15; D perhaps matches TRBD1 (6 bases). Between the trimmed V and J ends, which lost 4 bases and 1 base, there was a span of 7 bases. Germline V gene sequence: CDR1 LNHNV, CDR2 YYDKDF (reference sequence). The CDR3 spans 14 residues. The CDR3 sequence: CATSMTGNTGELFF. In DNA, the CDR3 is TGTGCCACCAGCATGACAGGGAACACCGGGGAGCTGTTTTTT.